This TCR beta chain was sequenced during a study of ipilimumab plus nivolumab after autologous stem cell transplantation. This CDR3 comprises 15 residues. CDR1 KGHSH and CDR2 LQKENI come from the germline V gene. V dropped 0 bases and J dropped 4 bases, with 10 bases sitting between them. Some clones are missing from TCRdb's copy, which holds only in-frame ones; the method was immunoSEQ multiplex PCR. The sample lists tens of thousands of clones; 75% to 85% were seen once. The sequences come from PBMCs, collected in a trial of ipilimumab plus nivolumab as post-transplant consolidation. V is TRBV18 and J is TRBJ2-1, with a tentative D call TRBD1 (5 bases). The clonotype was recovered from a male donor with diffuse large B-cell lymphoma. The CDR3 nucleotides are TGTGCCAGCTCACCACCCCTGGACACATACAATGAGCAGTTCTTC. Amino acid sequence: CASSPPLDTYNEQFF.